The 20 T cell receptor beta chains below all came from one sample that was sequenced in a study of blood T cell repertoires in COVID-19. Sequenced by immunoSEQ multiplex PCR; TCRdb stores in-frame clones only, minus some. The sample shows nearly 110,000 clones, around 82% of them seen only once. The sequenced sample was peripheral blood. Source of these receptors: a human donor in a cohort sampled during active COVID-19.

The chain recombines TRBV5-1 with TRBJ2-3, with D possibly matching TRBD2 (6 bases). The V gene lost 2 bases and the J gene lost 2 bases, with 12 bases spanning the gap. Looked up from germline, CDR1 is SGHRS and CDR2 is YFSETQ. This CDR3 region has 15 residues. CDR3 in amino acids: CASSFDRGNTDTQYF. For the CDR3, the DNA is TGCGCCAGCAGCTTCGACCGCGGGAACACAGATACGCAGTATTTT.

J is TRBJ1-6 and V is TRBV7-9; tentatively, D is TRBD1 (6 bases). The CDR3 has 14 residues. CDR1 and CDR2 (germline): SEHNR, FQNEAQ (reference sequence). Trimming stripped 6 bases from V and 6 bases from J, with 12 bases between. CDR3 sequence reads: CASSFGQTNSPLHF. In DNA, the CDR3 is TGTGCCAGCAGTTTCGGACAGACTAATTCACCCCTCCACTTT. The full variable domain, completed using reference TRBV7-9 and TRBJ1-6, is DTGVSQNPRHKITKRGQNVTFRCDPISEHNRLYWYRQTLGQGPEFLTYFQNEAQLEKSRLLSDRFSAERPKGSFSTLEIQRTEQGDSAMYLCASSFGQTNSPLHFGNGTRLTVT.

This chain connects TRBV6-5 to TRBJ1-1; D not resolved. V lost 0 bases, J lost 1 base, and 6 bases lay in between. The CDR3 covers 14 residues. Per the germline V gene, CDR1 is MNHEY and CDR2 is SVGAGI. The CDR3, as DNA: TGTGCCAGCAGTTACTCGTACAGGAACACTGAAGCTTTCTTT. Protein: CASSYSYRNTEAFF.

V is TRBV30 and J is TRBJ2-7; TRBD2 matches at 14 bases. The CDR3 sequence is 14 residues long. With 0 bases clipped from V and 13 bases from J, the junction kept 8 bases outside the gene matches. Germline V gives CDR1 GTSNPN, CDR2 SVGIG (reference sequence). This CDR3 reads CAWSVGGTSGRLYV. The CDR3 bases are TGTGCCTGGAGTGTAGGGGGGACTAGCGGGAGACTATACGTC.

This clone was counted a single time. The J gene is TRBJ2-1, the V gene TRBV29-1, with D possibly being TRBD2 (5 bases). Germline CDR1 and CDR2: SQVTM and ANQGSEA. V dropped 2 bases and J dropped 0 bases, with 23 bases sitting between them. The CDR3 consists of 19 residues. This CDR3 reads CSVEPSGLTSLTSYNEQFF. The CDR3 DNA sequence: TGCAGCGTTGAACCCAGCGGACTTACATCGCTGACCTCCTACAATGAGCAGTTCTTC.

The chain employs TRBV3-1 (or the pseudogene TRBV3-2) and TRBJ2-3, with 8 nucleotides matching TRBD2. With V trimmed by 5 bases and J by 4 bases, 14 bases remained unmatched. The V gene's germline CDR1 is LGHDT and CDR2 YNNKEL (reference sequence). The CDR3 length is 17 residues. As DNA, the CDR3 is TGTGCCAGCAGCAATTTATGGGGGAGCGGGAGCGCAGATACGCAGTATTTT. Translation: CASSNLWGSGSADTQYF.

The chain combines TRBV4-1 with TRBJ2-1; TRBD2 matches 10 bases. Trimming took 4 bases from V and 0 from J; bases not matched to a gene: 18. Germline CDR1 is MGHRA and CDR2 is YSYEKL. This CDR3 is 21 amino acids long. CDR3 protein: CASSRPPASGGSRSSYNEQFF. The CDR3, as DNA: TGCGCCAGCAGCCGACCACCGGCTAGCGGGGGTTCACGAAGCTCCTACAATGAGCAGTTCTTC.

The CDR3, as DNA: TGTGCCTGGAGTCATGGGGGGACAGGGGGTCTTAGCAATCAGCCCCAGCATTTT. This gives the protein CAWSHGGTGGLSNQPQHF. V usage is TRBV30 and J usage is TRBJ1-5; 11 bases line up with TRBD1. CDR1 is GTSNPN and CDR2 is SVGIG in the germline V gene (reference sequence). Germline trimming cut 2 bases from V and 0 bases from J; bases unmatched to any gene: 9. The CDR3 contains 18 residues. The full variable domain, rest sourced from reference TRBV30 and TRBJ1-5, is SQTIHQWPATLVQPVGSPLSLECTVEGTSNPNLYWYRQAAGRGLQLLFYSVGIGQISSEVPQNLSASRPQDRQFILSSKKLLLSDSGFYLCAWSHGGTGGLSNQPQHFGDGTRLSIL.

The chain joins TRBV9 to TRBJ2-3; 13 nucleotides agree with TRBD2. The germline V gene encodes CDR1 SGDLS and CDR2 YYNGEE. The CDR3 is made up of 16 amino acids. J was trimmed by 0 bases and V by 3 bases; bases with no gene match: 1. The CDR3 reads CASSAGLAGSTDTQYF. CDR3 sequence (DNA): TGTGCCAGCAGCGCGGGACTAGCGGGAAGCACAGATACGCAGTATTTT.

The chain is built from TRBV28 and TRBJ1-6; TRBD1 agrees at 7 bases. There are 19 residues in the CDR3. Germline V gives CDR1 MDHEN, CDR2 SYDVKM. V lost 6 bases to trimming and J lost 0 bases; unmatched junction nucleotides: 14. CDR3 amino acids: CASRPVGTALLSYNSPLHF. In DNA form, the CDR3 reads TGTGCCAGCAGGCCAGTCGGGACAGCTCTTCTCTCCTATAATTCACCCCTCCACTTT.

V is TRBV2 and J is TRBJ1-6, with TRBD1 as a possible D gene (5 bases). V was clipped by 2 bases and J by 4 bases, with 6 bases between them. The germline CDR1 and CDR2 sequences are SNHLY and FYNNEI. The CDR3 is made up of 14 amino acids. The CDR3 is CASSETGYNSPLHF. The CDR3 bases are TGTGCCAGCAGTGAAACAGGTTATAATTCACCCCTCCACTTT. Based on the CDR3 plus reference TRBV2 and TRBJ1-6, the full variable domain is EPEVTQTPSHQVTQMGQEVILRCVPISNHLYFYWYRQILGQKVEFLVSFYNNEISEKSEIFDDQFSVERPDGSNFTLKIRSTKLEDSAMYFCASSETGYNSPLHFGNGTRLTVT.

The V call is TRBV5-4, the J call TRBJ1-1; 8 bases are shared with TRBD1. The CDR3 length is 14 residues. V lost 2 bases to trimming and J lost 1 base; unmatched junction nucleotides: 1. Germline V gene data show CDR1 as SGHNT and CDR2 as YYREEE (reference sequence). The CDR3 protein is CASSFGQGNTEAFF. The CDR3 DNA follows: TGTGCCAGCAGCTTTGGACAGGGGAACACTGAAGCTTTCTTT. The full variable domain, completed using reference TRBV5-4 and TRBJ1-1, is ETGVTQSPTHLIKTRGQQVTLRCSSQSGHNTVSWYQQALGQGPQFIFQYYREEENGRGNFPPRFSGLQFPNYSSELNVNALELDDSALYLCASSFGQGNTEAFFGQGTRLTVV.

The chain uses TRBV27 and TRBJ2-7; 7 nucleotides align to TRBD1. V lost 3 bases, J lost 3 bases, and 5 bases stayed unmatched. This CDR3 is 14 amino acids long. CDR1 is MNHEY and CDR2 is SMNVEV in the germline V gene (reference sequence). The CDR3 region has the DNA TGTGCCAGCAGTTTCAAGACAGGGAGCTACGAGCAGTACTTC. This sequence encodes CASSFKTGSYEQYF.

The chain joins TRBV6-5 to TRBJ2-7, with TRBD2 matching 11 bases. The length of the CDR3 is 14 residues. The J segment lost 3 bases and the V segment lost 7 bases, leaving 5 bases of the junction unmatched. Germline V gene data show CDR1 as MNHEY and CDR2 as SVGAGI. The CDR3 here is CASNPGLAVYEQYF. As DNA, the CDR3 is TGTGCCAGCAATCCGGGACTAGCGGTCTACGAGCAGTACTTC.

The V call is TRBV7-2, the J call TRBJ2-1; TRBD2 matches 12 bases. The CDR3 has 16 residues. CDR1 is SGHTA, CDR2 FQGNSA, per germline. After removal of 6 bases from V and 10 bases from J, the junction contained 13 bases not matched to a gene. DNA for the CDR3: TGTGCCAGCAGTCCCCTCTCCGGGACTAGCGGGCAGGAGCAGTTCTTC. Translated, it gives CASSPLSGTSGQEQFF.

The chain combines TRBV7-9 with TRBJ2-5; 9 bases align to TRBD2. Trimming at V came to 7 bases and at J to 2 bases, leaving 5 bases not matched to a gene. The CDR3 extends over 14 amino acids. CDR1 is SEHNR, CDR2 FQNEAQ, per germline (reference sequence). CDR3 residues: CASIPTSGQETQYF. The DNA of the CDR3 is TGTGCCAGCATCCCGACTAGCGGACAAGAGACCCAGTACTTC.

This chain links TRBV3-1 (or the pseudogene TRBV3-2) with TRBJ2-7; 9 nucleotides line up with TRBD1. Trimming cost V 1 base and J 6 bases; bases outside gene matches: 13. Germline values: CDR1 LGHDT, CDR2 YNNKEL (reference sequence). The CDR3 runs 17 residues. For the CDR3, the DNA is TGTGCCAGCAGCCAAGTGGGGGTTGGGACAGGGCTCTCCGAGCAGTACTTC. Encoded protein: CASSQVGVGTGLSEQYF.

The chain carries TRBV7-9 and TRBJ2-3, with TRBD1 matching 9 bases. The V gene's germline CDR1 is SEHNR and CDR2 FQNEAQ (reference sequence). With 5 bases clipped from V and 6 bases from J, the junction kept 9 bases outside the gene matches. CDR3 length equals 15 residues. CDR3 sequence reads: CASSRGDRDLDTQYF. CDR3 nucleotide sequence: TGTGCCAGCAGCCGGGGGGACAGGGACTTGGATACGCAGTATTTT.

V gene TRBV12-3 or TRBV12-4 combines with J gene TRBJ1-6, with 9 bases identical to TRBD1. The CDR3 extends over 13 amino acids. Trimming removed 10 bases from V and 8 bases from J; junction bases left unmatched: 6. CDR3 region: CATRGTGHSPLHF. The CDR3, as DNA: TGTGCCACCCGCGGGACAGGGCATTCACCCCTCCACTTT.

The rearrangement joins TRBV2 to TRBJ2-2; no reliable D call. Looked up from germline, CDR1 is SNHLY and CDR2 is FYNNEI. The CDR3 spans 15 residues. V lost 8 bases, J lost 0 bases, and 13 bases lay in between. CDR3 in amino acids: CASQRAETNTGELFF. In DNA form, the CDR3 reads TGTGCCAGCCAGCGCGCGGAGACGAACACCGGGGAGCTGTTTTTT.